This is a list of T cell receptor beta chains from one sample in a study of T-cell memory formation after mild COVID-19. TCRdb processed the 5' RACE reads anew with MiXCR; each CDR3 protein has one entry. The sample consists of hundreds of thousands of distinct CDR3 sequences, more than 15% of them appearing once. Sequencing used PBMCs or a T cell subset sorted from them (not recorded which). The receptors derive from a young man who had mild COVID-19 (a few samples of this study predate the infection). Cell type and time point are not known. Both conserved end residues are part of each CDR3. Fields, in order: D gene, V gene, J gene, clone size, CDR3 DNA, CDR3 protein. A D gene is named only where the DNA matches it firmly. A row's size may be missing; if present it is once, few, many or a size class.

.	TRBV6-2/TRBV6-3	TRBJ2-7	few	TGTGCCAGCAGTTACAATGGCTACGAGCAGTACTTC	CASSYNGYEQYF
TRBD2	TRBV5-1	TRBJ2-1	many	TGCGCCAGCAGCCGGATTACTAGCGGGGGGGCTGGTGAGCAGTTCTTC	CASSRITSGGAGEQFF
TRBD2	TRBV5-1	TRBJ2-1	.	TGCGCCAGCAGCTCCCCACTAGCGGGCTTCTACAATGAGCAGTTCTTC	CASSSPLAGFYNEQFF
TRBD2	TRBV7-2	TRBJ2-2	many	TGTGCCAGCAGCTTCCCCCTAGCGGGGGCTTACACCGGGGAGCTGTTTTTT	CASSFPLAGAYTGELFF
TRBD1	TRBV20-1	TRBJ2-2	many	TGCAGTGCTAGAGACGGACAGGGTGGCGGGGAGCTGTTTTTT	CSARDGQGGGELFF
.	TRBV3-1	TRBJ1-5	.	TGTGCCAGCAGCCAAGATCAAGTGGGAGGACAGCCCCAGCATTTT	CASSQDQVGGQPQHF
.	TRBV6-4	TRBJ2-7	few	TGTGCCAGCAGGAGAAACAGGGCGGTAAACGAGCAGTACTTC	CASRRNRAVNEQYF
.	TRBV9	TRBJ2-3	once	TGTGCCAGCAGCGTAGAACCCGCCGAGGGAGATACGCAGTATTTT	CASSVEPAEGDTQYF
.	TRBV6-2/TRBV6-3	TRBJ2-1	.	TGTGCCAGCAGTTACTCGAGTAGGGTTGCTAGCAGCTACAATGAGCAGTTCTTC	CASSYSSRVASSYNEQFF
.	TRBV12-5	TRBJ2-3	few	TGTGCTATCCCGGCGGCAGACAGAGGGACAGATACGCAGTATTTT	CAIPAADRGTDTQYF
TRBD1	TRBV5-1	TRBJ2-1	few	TGCGCCAGCAGCCTACTAGACAGGGGAAACAATGAGCAGTTCTTC	CASSLLDRGNNEQFF
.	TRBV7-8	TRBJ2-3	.	TGTGCCAGCGGGACGGGGGAGGTCACAGATACGCAGTATTTT	CASGTGEVTDTQYF
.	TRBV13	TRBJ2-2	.	TGTGCCAGCAGCCTCGCTTATGGCGGGGAGCTGTTTTTT	CASSLAYGGELFF
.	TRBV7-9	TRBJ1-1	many	TGTGCCAGCAGCTTAAGGAGGAGTGGGGCAGCTAACACTGAAGCTTTCTTT	CASSLRRSGAANTEAFF